Listed here are 20 T cell receptor beta chains from one sample, sequenced in a study of OX40 agonist ivuxolimab in advanced cancers. The data were produced by immunoSEQ multiplex PCR, yet TCRdb's version contains in-frame clones alone and is incomplete. The table shows fewer than 55,000 clones, with roughly 77% occurring only once. Sequences were derived from CD4+ or CD8+ T cells sorted from blood, sampled in a trial of the OX40 agonist ivuxolimab. These receptors were obtained from an adult with an advanced solid tumor such as melanoma, head and neck, liver or kidney cancer.

The chain uses TRBV2 and TRBJ2-5; 11 bases are a match to TRBD2. The CDR3 runs to 15 residues. Germline CDR1 SNHLY, CDR2 FYNNEI. V shed 5 bases and J 1 base; nucleotides not matched to a gene: 3. The DNA for the CDR3 is TGTGCCAGCAGTCTAGCGGGGGGCCTCCAAGAGACCCAGTACTTC. Its translation: CASSLAGGLQETQYF.

This chain joins TRBV29-1 and TRBJ1-1; 8 bases align to TRBD1. Germline V lookup: CDR1 SQVTM, CDR2 ANQGSEA. The V segment lost 6 bases and the J segment 4 bases; nucleotides outside the gene matches: 7. This CDR3 region has 13 residues. The DNA for the CDR3 is TGCAGCGTGGAGACAGGGGTAGGCACTGAAGCTTTCTTT. Its protein is CSVETGVGTEAFF.

This clone appeared once. V usage is TRBV7-3 and J usage is TRBJ1-2; D is perhaps TRBD1 (6 bases). The CDR3 has 16 residues. Germline V gene data show CDR1 as SGHTA and CDR2 as FQGTGA. V was cut by 2 bases and J by 1 base, with 14 bases left in between. CDR3 amino acids: CASSLEGGGGNYGYTF. The CDR3 DNA reads as TGTGCCAGCAGCTTAGAAGGGGGTGGTGGTAACTATGGCTACACCTTC.

This rearrangement joins TRBV10-1 to TRBJ2-7, with 8 nucleotides matching TRBD1. The length of the CDR3 is 14 residues. V dropped 6 bases and J dropped 2; count of bases not matched to a gene: 6. CDR1 and CDR2 (germline): WNHNN, SYGVQD (reference sequence). The CDR3, as DNA: TGCGCCAGCAGCGGACAGGGACTGACCTACGAGCAGTACTTC. Residues: CASSGQGLTYEQYF.

This chain connects TRBV21-1 to TRBJ1-3. TRBV21-1 is assigned pseudogene status. The CDR3 length is 16 residues. The DNA for the CDR3 is TGTGCCAGCAGCAAAGTGAAGGGTAATTCTGGAAACACCATATATTTT. Translating it yields CASSKVKGNSGNTIYF.

V and J are TRBV6-4 and TRBJ2-7, with TRBD1 as a possible D gene (6 bases). V was pared by 4 bases and J by 3 bases, with 19 bases between. This CDR3 comprises 16 residues. From germline, CDR1 is MRHNA and CDR2 SNTAGT. This CDR3 is CASSVVLVGGIYEQYF. CDR3 in DNA: TGTGCCAGCAGTGTCGTTCTTGTTGGGGGCATCTACGAGCAGTACTTC.

The chain combines TRBV5-1 with TRBJ2-3; 16 nucleotides agree with TRBD2. This CDR3 contains 17 residues. The germline gives CDR1 SGHRS, CDR2 YFSETQ. J lost 6 bases, V lost 4 bases, and 8 bases had no gene match. DNA for the CDR3: TGCGCCAGCAGCAGGGGACTAGCGGGGGGGCTGTGGGATACGCAGTATTTT. Amino acid sequence: CASSRGLAGGLWDTQYF.

The chain couples TRBV2 to TRBJ2-2; TRBD1 matches at 9 bases. Germline V lookup: CDR1 SNHLY, CDR2 FYNNEI. The CDR3 has 15 residues. J was trimmed by 5 bases and V by 2 bases; bases with no gene match: 3. The CDR3 loop is CASSEWDRVTGELFF. CDR3 nucleotides: TGTGCCAGCAGTGAATGGGACAGGGTTACCGGGGAGCTGTTTTTT.

The chain has TRBV7-9 and TRBJ1-6; no firm D call. Germline-derived CDR1 and CDR2 are SEHNR and FQNEAQ (reference sequence). CDR3 size: 17 residues. V was pared by 0 bases and J by 7 bases, with 16 bases between. The CDR3 DNA reads as TGTGCCAGCAGCTTAGCCGGCCATACCCTGGAGAATTCACCCCTCCACTTT. This gives the protein CASSLAGHTLENSPLHF. Supplemented by reference TRBV7-9 and TRBJ1-6, the full variable domain reads DTGVSQNPRHKITKRGQNVTFRCDPISEHNRLYWYRQTLGQGPEFLTYFQNEAQLEKSRLLSDRFSAERPKGSFSTLEIQRTEQGDSAMYLCASSLAGHTLENSPLHFGNGTRLTVT.

The chain employs TRBV19 and TRBJ2-1; no clear D. Germline V CDR1 and CDR2: LNHDA, SQIVND (reference sequence). V dropped 6 bases and J dropped 1 base, with 7 bases sitting between them. This CDR3 is built from 13 residues. The CDR3 DNA is TGTGCCAGTAGGGTGGGATCCTACAATGAGCAGTTCTTC. As protein: CASRVGSYNEQFF.

The chain is built from TRBV2 and TRBJ1-2, with 7 bases that match TRBD1. From germline, CDR1 is SNHLY and CDR2 FYNNEI. The CDR3 sequence is 13 residues long. V lost 6 bases, J lost 5 bases, and 6 bases stayed unmatched. CDR3 bases: TGTGCCAGCAGCGCGGACAGGTGGTATGGCTACACCTTC. Its translation is CASSADRWYGYTF.

V is TRBV7-9 and J is TRBJ2-1; D is unclear. Germline CDR1 and CDR2: SEHNR and FQNEAQ (reference sequence). CDR3 size: 12 residues. V was clipped by 1 base and J by 11 bases, with 9 bases between them. The CDR3 protein is CASSLEVPQQFF. The CDR3 coding sequence is TGTGCCAGCAGCTTAGAGGTCCCCCAGCAGTTCTTC.

This chain links TRBV13 with TRBJ2-3; 7 bases are shared with TRBD2. V dropped 4 bases and J dropped 2; count of bases not matched to a gene: 6. From germline, CDR1 is PRHDT and CDR2 FYEKMQ (reference sequence). The CDR3 length is 15 residues. The CDR3 here is CASSSLADPTDTQYF. The CDR3 DNA sequence: TGTGCCAGCAGCTCCCTAGCGGACCCCACAGATACGCAGTATTTT.

This clone was seen a few times. The chain joins TRBV21-1 to TRBJ1-3; the table's D call TRBD1 went unverified against the DNA. TRBV21-1 is assigned pseudogene status. The CDR3 consists of 17 residues. CDR3 amino acids: CASSKVTGTGAGNTIYF. The CDR3 region has the DNA TGTGCCAGCAGCAAAGTGACAGGGACAGGGGCTGGAAACACCATATATTTT.

This clone was counted once. The J gene is TRBJ1-4, the V gene TRBV7-6; the match to TRBD1 covers 8 bases. CDR1 and CDR2 from the germline V gene are SGHVS and FNYEAQ. Germline trimming cut 5 bases from V and 0 bases from J; bases unmatched to any gene: 14. The CDR3 is made up of 19 amino acids. Written as DNA, the CDR3 is TGTGCCAGCAGCCCCAGGGCCGGGACAGGCCTTTCAACTAATGAAAAACTGTTTTTT. This translates into CASSPRAGTGLSTNEKLFF.

This clone has just a few counts. The chain links TRBV10-1 to TRBJ1-2; 12 bases align to TRBD1. Germline CDR1 WNHNN, CDR2 SYGVQD (reference sequence). This CDR3 region has 14 residues. V trimming: 8 bases; J trimming: 7 bases; junction bases outside the gene matches: 8. The CDR3 protein is CASGSGTGGTGYTF. In DNA, the CDR3 is TGCGCCAGCGGGTCCGGGACAGGGGGCACTGGCTACACCTTC.

J is TRBJ2-1 and V is TRBV14; D assignment may be TRBD1 or TRBD2 (5 bases each). Trimming shortened V by 2 bases and J by 7 bases, and 12 bases separated the two germline ends. Germline V lookup: CDR1 SGHDN, CDR2 FVKESK. The CDR3 extends over 14 amino acids. CDR3 protein: CASSQMRGGNEQFF. DNA of the CDR3: TGTGCCAGCAGCCAAATGAGGGGTGGAAATGAGCAGTTCTTC.

The chain carries TRBV29-1 and TRBJ2-2; a weak D match, TRBD2 (6 bases). Germline CDR1 is SQVTM and CDR2 is ANQGSEA. Trimming took off 5 bases at V and 0 bases at J, with 10 bases between the two ends. This CDR3 has 14 amino acids. The CDR3 sequence is CSVTGTSNTGELFF. In DNA form, the CDR3 reads TGCAGCGTTACCGGGACTTCGAACACCGGGGAGCTGTTTTTT.

CDR3 nucleotide sequence: TGTGCCAGCGGGGAGGCTACAGGGAGTTATTCACCCCTCCACTTT. It encodes CASGEATGSYSPLHF. The chain joins TRBV28 to TRBJ1-6; D is possibly TRBD1 (6 bases). This CDR3 region has 15 residues. V lost 8 bases to trimming and J lost 8 bases, with 19 bases between them. Germline lookup yields CDR1 MDHEN and CDR2 SYDVKM.

This rearrangement joins TRBV6-1 to TRBJ2-5, with 11 positions matching TRBD2. Germline trimming cut 2 bases from V and 1 base from J; bases unmatched to any gene: 3. The germline CDR1 and CDR2 sequences are MNHNS and SASEGT. The CDR3 sequence is 16 residues long. Written as DNA, the CDR3 is TGTGCCAGCAGTGAAATACTAGCGGGGGCCCAAGAGACCCAGTACTTC. Amino acids: CASSEILAGAQETQYF.